Given below is one TCR beta chain in context. These data come from a study of type 1 and type 2 diabetes patients. Genomic DNA was the PCR template. Multiplex PCR with 30 forward and 13 reverse primers amplified the TCR beta CDR3. MiXCR, run by TCRdb on the multiplex PCR reads, gives a single entry per CDR3 protein. This repertoire shows fewer than 350,000 distinct CDR3 sequences, more than 40% found once; its top ten account for 12% to 15%. The CDR3 contains 15 residues. The V gene end was trimmed by 5 bases and the J gene end by 4 bases; junction bases not matched to a gene: 8. Germline values: CDR1 SGHRS, CDR2 YFSETQ. Each participant gave 8.5 to 10 milliliters of peripheral blood.

The clonotype originates from a man aged 18 to 35 with type 2 diabetes. The rearrangement joins TRBV5-1 to TRBJ1-1; TRBD1 aligns across 10 bases. Sequenced: peripheral blood mononuclear cells (PBMCs). DNA of the CDR3: TGCGCCAGCAGGTCCCAGGACAGGGGGGGCACTGAAGCTTTCTTT. Its translation is CASRSQDRGGTEAFF.